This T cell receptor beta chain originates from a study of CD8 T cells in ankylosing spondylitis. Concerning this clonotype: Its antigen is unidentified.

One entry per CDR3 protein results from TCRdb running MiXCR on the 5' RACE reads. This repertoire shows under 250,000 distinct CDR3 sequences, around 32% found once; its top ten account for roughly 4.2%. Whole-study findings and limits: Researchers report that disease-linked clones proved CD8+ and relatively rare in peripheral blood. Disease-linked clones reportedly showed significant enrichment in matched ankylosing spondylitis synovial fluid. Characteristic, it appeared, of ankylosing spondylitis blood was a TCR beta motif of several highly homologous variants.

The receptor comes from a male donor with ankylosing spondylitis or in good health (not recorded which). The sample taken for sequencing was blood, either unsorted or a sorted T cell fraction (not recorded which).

This chain's CDR3 is CASSASGAEETQYF. The CDR3 nucleotides are TGTGCCAGCAGCGCCTCCGGGGCGGAAGAGACCCAGTACTTC. This sequence joins TRBV28 and TRBJ2-5, with D perhaps assigned TRBD1 or TRBD2 (5 bases each). V was shortened by 6 bases and J by 3 bases, with 14 bases between the two germline ends. Germline CDR1 is MDHEN and CDR2 is SYDVKM. The CDR3 totals 14 residues.